Listed below are T cell receptor beta chains from one sample, sequenced in a study of blood T cell repertoires in COVID-19. The repertoire was sequenced with immunoSEQ multiplex PCR; TCRdb's copy has only in-frame clones and lacks some. The sample carries about 76,000 clones, about 81% recorded once. The sequenced sample consisted of peripheral blood. The receptors derive from a human donor in a cohort sampled during active COVID-19. The conserved cysteine and the conserved F or W are not part of the CDR3 here. Each record gives: J gene, V gene, D gene, CDR3 protein. A D gene is named only where the DNA matches it firmly.

j_call: TRBJ1-2; v_call: TRBV12-3/TRBV12-4; d_call: -; cdr3_aa: ASSFESIRGYT
j_call: TRBJ2-1; v_call: TRBV7-6; d_call: -; cdr3_aa: ASSLVGSGDYNEQF
j_call: TRBJ1-5; v_call: TRBV29-1; d_call: TRBD1; cdr3_aa: SVRTGGCQPQH
j_call: TRBJ1-2; v_call: TRBV15; d_call: TRBD1; cdr3_aa: ATSSLGQGQFYGYT
j_call: TRBJ2-7; v_call: TRBV28; d_call: TRBD1; cdr3_aa: ASRPGQVVSYEQY
j_call: TRBJ1-1; v_call: TRBV7-9; d_call: TRBD1; cdr3_aa: ASRGTGSTEAF
j_call: TRBJ1-1; v_call: TRBV7-3; d_call: TRBD1; cdr3_aa: ASSSDRGTEAF
j_call: TRBJ2-2; v_call: TRBV18; d_call: TRBD1; cdr3_aa: ASSPYLDRDDTGELF
j_call: TRBJ1-3; v_call: TRBV2; d_call: -; cdr3_aa: ASSSRQNYYSGNTIY
j_call: TRBJ1-1; v_call: TRBV3-1/TRBV3-2; d_call: -; cdr3_aa: ASSQRPNTEAF
j_call: TRBJ1-2; v_call: TRBV5-1; d_call: -; cdr3_aa: ASSLGSSYPYGYT
j_call: TRBJ1-4; v_call: TRBV6-5; d_call: -; cdr3_aa: ASSYRPTNEKLF
j_call: TRBJ1-5; v_call: TRBV6-6; d_call: -; cdr3_aa: ASSYNGFGNQPQH
j_call: TRBJ1-2; v_call: TRBV2; d_call: TRBD1; cdr3_aa: ASSTRQGLVSRGYT
j_call: TRBJ2-7; v_call: TRBV5-6; d_call: TRBD1; cdr3_aa: ASSLPTGSYEQY
j_call: TRBJ2-2; v_call: TRBV5-4; d_call: -; cdr3_aa: ASSRETGTGELF
j_call: TRBJ1-2; v_call: TRBV9; d_call: TRBD1; cdr3_aa: ASSVGTVGGYT
j_call: TRBJ2-5; v_call: TRBV24-1; d_call: TRBD1; cdr3_aa: ATSDLTGGRETQY
j_call: TRBJ2-7; v_call: TRBV4-2; d_call: TRBD1; cdr3_aa: ASSQVVGQGDSYEQY
j_call: TRBJ2-2; v_call: TRBV2; d_call: -; cdr3_aa: ASSPREAGELF
j_call: TRBJ2-6; v_call: TRBV5-1; d_call: -; cdr3_aa: ASSLNYRSGANVLT
j_call: TRBJ1-2; v_call: TRBV7-8; d_call: TRBD1; cdr3_aa: ASSYAGTGYDYGYT
j_call: TRBJ1-2; v_call: TRBV5-8; d_call: TRBD1; cdr3_aa: ASSRTGNRGYT
j_call: TRBJ1-2; v_call: TRBV9; d_call: -; cdr3_aa: ASSENRDGYT
j_call: TRBJ2-3; v_call: TRBV2; d_call: -; cdr3_aa: ASGWSGGPGDTQY